The 13 T cell receptor beta chains listed next were all sequenced from one sample in a study of blood T cell repertoires in COVID-19. The repertoire was sequenced with immunoSEQ multiplex PCR; TCRdb's copy has only in-frame clones and lacks some. The repertoire consists of more than 300,000 clones, with 70% to 90% occurring once and the leading ten covering approximately 5%. Sequencing used PBMCs or T cells enriched from blood (not recorded which). These receptors all stem from a woman in her thirties who had recovered from COVID-19.

The chain uses TRBV6-2 or TRBV6-3 and TRBJ1-1, with D perhaps matching TRBD1 (5 bases). Germline assignment: CDR1 MNHEY and CDR2 SVGEGT. This CDR3 has 15 residues. The V gene lost 2 bases and the J gene lost 2 bases, with 12 bases spanning the gap. CDR3 sequence (DNA): TGTGCCAGCAGTTACGGCGGGGGTGGTAACACTGAAGCTTTCTTT. Translated: CASSYGGGGNTEAFF.

This sequence joins TRBV6-5 and TRBJ1-2; tentative D call: TRBD1 (5 bases). Germline CDR1 is MNHEY and CDR2 is SVGAGI. This CDR3 is built from 12 residues. Deletions cut 9 bases from V and 2 bases from J, with 10 bases between. The CDR3 DNA is TGTGCCAGTGTGACAGTGAACTATGGCTACACCTTC. Translation gives CASVTVNYGYTF.

This clone has only one observation. The chain is built from TRBV4-1 and TRBJ2-7; D is undetermined. The CDR3 loop spans 13 amino acids. Trimming cost V 0 bases and J 5 bases, with 8 bases left between them. Germline lookup yields CDR1 MGHRA and CDR2 YSYEKL. CDR3 in amino acids: CASSQEAGHEQYF. Here the CDR3 DNA reads TGCGCCAGCAGCCAAGAGGCAGGCCACGAGCAGTACTTC.

The rearrangement links TRBV6-2 or TRBV6-3 to TRBJ1-5; the D gene is possibly TRBD1 (6 bases). Between the trimmed V and J ends, which lost 0 bases and 4 bases, there was a span of 13 bases. CDR1 is MNHEY and CDR2 is SVGEGT in the germline V gene. This CDR3 comprises 16 residues. The CDR3: CASSYSRTDRNQPQHF. Written as DNA, the CDR3 is TGTGCCAGCAGTTACTCAAGGACAGACAGAAATCAGCCCCAGCATTTT.

This chain joins TRBV7-2 and TRBJ2-3, with TRBD2 matching over 8 bases. Losses at the gene ends were 0 bases for V and 3 bases for J; bases not matched to a gene: 5. Per germline, CDR1 SGHTA and CDR2 FQGNSA. The CDR3 is 16 residues long. CDR3 sequence reads: CASSLASGGRTDTQYF. Written as DNA, the CDR3 is TGTGCCAGCAGCTTAGCGAGCGGGGGAAGGACAGATACGCAGTATTTT.

This clone has just one count. The chain recombines TRBV7-9 with TRBJ2-3; TRBD2 matches at 12 bases. The germline V gene has CDR1 SEHNR and CDR2 FQNEAQ (reference sequence). The CDR3 sequence is 17 residues long. Trimming removed 2 bases from V and 4 bases from J; junction bases left unmatched: 7. The CDR3 region is CASSLFGLAGQADTQYF. The CDR3 DNA follows: TGTGCCAGCAGCTTATTCGGACTAGCGGGGCAGGCAGATACGCAGTATTTT.

The chain couples TRBV3-1 (or the pseudogene TRBV3-2) to TRBJ2-7; tentative D call: TRBD1 (5 bases). The CDR3 length is 13 residues. The germline CDR1 and CDR2 sequences are LGHDT and YNNKEL (reference sequence). The ends were cut back, 3 bases at V and 2 bases at J, with 8 bases in the middle. The CDR3 bases are TGTGCCAGCAGCCAGGGCAGGGCCTACGAGCAGTACTTC. It translates to CASSQGRAYEQYF.

The CDR3 DNA is TGTGCCAGCAGTCCAGGGAATAGCTATGGCTACACCTTC. Its translation: CASSPGNSYGYTF. The chain is built from TRBV12-3 or TRBV12-4 and TRBJ1-2; D is perhaps TRBD1 (5 bases). The CDR3 spans 13 residues. Trimming pared 5 bases from V and 4 bases from J, leaving 11 bases between.

This rearrangement joins TRBV27 to TRBJ2-7; TRBD1 aligns across 7 bases. After removal of 3 bases from V and 3 bases from J, the junction contained 5 bases not matched to a gene. The CDR3 extends over 14 amino acids. Germline assignment: CDR1 MNHEY and CDR2 SMNVEV (reference sequence). CDR3 region: CASSLTGTNYEQYF. DNA for the CDR3: TGTGCCAGCAGTTTGACAGGGACCAACTACGAGCAGTACTTC.

In regard to this clone: The sample has other DNA sequences that encode this CDR3 too. This chain joins TRBV7-2 and TRBJ2-7; 10 bases map to TRBD2. V lost 2 bases to trimming and J lost 2 bases; unmatched junction nucleotides: 0. The CDR3 covers 14 residues. The germline CDR1 and CDR2 sequences are SGHTA and FQGNSA. CDR3 DNA sequence: TGTGCCAGCAGCTTAAGCGGGGGGGCCTACGAGCAGTACTTC. This translates into CASSLSGGAYEQYF.

The chain combines TRBV6-5 with TRBJ1-1; 9 positions agree with TRBD1. The V gene end was trimmed by 6 bases and the J gene end by 7 bases; junction bases not matched to a gene: 9. From germline, CDR1 is MNHEY and CDR2 SVGAGI. This CDR3 contains 14 residues. Here the CDR3 DNA reads TGTGCCAGCAGATTACAGGGGGCAGCGGTTGAAGCTTTCTTT. Protein: CASRLQGAAVEAFF.

V usage is TRBV5-5 and J usage is TRBJ2-6; possible D gene TRBD1, 6 bases. Germline assignment: CDR1 SGHKS and CDR2 YYEKEE (reference sequence). V lost 0 bases and J lost 0, with 10 bases in between. CDR3 size: 17 residues. The DNA of the CDR3 is TGTGCCAGCAGCTTGGGACAGGTCTTCTCTGGGGCCAACGTCCTGACTTTC. Translation gives CASSLGQVFSGANVLTF. Supplemented by reference TRBV5-5 and TRBJ2-6, the full variable domain reads DAGVTQSPTHLIKTRGQQVTLRCSPISGHKSVSWYQQVLGQGPQFIFQYYEKEERGRGNFPDRFSARQFPNYSSELNVNALLLGDSALYLCASSLGQVFSGANVLTFGAGSRLTVL.

This chain joins TRBV6-1 and TRBJ1-6; unclear D gene. Deletions cut 2 bases from V and 9 bases from J, with 11 bases between. The CDR3 covers 14 residues. Germline CDR1 reads MNHNS; CDR2 reads SASEGT. CDR3 sequence (DNA): TGTGCCAGCAGTGAACATACTACAATTTCACCCCTCCACTTT. It yields the protein CASSEHTTISPLHF.